The 5 T cell receptor beta chains below were found in one sample sequenced in a study of graft-versus-host responses after intestinal transplantation. Sequencing used immunoSEQ multiplex PCR; TCRdb keeps in-frame clones, though not all of them. The sample lists 75,000 to 95,000 clones; 75% to 95% were seen once. These receptors have no known antigen. The specimen comprised unstimulated CD4+ T cells sorted from spleen or lymph node cells, sampled before transplant. These receptors were collected from a human donor who was the organ donor for an intestinal transplant.

The chain is built from TRBV15 and TRBJ1-2; 12 nucleotides agree with TRBD1. After removal of 4 bases from V and 7 bases from J, the junction contained 16 bases not matched to a gene. CDR1 and CDR2 (germline): LNHNV, YYDKDF (reference sequence). This CDR3 comprises 18 residues. The CDR3 is CATSILPGQGAFDRGYTF. For the CDR3, the DNA is TGTGCCACCAGCATACTACCGGGACAGGGGGCATTTGATCGTGGCTACACCTTC. Full variable domain (rest looked up from reference TRBV15 and TRBJ1-2): DAMVIQNPRYQVTQFGKPVTLSCSQTLNHNVMYWYQQKSSQAPKLLFHYYDKDFNNEADTPDNFQSRRPNTSFCFLDIRSPGLGDTAMYLCATSILPGQGAFDRGYTFGSGTRLTVV.

The chain employs TRBV27 and TRBJ1-5; no firm D call. Trimming took off 3 bases at V and 6 bases at J, with 12 bases between the two ends. The CDR3 is made up of 14 amino acids. CDR1 and CDR2 from the germline V gene are MNHEY and SMNVEV (reference sequence). This CDR3 is CASSLTGLSQPQHF. CDR3 nucleotide sequence: TGTGCCAGCAGTTTGACGGGTCTTAGTCAGCCCCAGCATTTT.

The chain carries TRBV28 and TRBJ2-3, with 9 bases fitting TRBD1. This CDR3 is 18 amino acids long. The V gene end was trimmed by 2 bases and the J gene end by 2 bases; junction bases not matched to a gene: 11. Per germline, CDR1 MDHEN and CDR2 SYDVKM. CDR3 sequence reads: CASSLTNHRGRFTDTQYF. Written as DNA, the CDR3 is TGTGCCAGCAGTTTAACCAACCACAGGGGGCGGTTCACAGATACGCAGTATTTT.

The chain links TRBV21-1 to TRBJ2-5; TRBD1 is the table's D call and was not checked against the DNA. TRBV21-1 is recorded as a pseudogene. The CDR3 consists of 18 residues. The CDR3 loop is CASSARPVTGAHQETQYF. In DNA, the CDR3 is TGTGCCAGCAGCGCCCGCCCCGTGACAGGAGCTCACCAAGAGACCCAGTACTTC.

The chain links TRBV19 to TRBJ2-7, with a weak D call TRBD1 (5 bases). V dropped 3 bases and J dropped 3 bases, with 12 bases sitting between them. The germline CDR1 and CDR2 sequences are LNHDA and SQIVND (reference sequence). The CDR3 totals 14 residues. The CDR3 region has the DNA TGTGCCAGTAGTATTTCGGCGACAGTCTACGAGCAGTACTTC. As protein: CASSISATVYEQYF. Filled out from reference TRBV19 and TRBJ2-7, the complete variable domain reads DGGITQSPKYLFRKEGQNVTLSCEQNLNHDAMYWYRQDPGQGLRLIYYSQIVNDFQKGDIAEGYSVSREKKESFPLTVTSAQKNPTAFYLCASSISATVYEQYFGPGTRLTVT.